These 2 T cell receptor beta chains were all obtained from the same sample, sequenced in a study of cytomegalovirus exposure and HLA in healthy donors. PCR was performed using 60 Vbeta and 13 Jbeta primers. Only in-frame clones appear in the TCRdb table, and some are missing; sequencing was by immunoSEQ multiplex PCR. The table lists 110,000 or so clones, approximately 80% of them singletons. Sequencing used PBMCs. The receptors were sampled from a man aged 45-65 years in good health and CMV-seropositive.

V gene TRBV27 combines with J gene TRBJ2-7; no clear D gene. V was trimmed by 6 bases and J by 1 base, leaving 16 bases between them. Germline V gives CDR1 MNHEY, CDR2 SMNVEV (reference sequence). CDR3 length: 15 residues. The CDR3, as DNA: TGTGCCAGCAGCGCCTCTCCGGGTCCTTCCTACGAGCAGTACTTC. Its translation is CASSASPGPSYEQYF.

This chain links TRBV15 with TRBJ2-3; 10 bases are shared with TRBD1. Germline CDR1 is LNHNV and CDR2 is YYDKDF (reference sequence). With 4 bases clipped from V and 5 bases from J, the junction kept 3 bases outside the gene matches. This CDR3 contains 14 residues. As DNA, the CDR3 is TGTGCCACCAGCAAAGGACAGGGGGTAGATACGCAGTATTTT. Amino acids: CATSKGQGVDTQYF.